This entry lists 19 T cell receptor beta chains sequenced from one sample in a study of response to subunit inactivated influenza vaccine (dated by TCRdb to 2017 to 2018). Library creation used RT-PCR. Reads for this sample came from an Illumina HiSeq 2500. TCRdb passed the public sequencing reads through fastp at Q25 and MiXCR, retaining productive beta sequences. Each record represents a unique CDR3 protein, reported with the most common genes and DNA among its rows. Counted in this sample were more than 450,000 distinct CDR3 sequences; around 8% of them appeared once. In total, the top ten clones hold 13% of the sample. This specimen was PBMCs from blood, taken around 25 months after vaccination. The receptors derive from a man between 50 and 75 years old who received an inactivated influenza vaccine. Donor details come from another sample of the same person, matched by shared clones.

The chain couples TRBV7-2 to TRBJ2-2; D is undetermined. CDR1 SGHTA and CDR2 FQGNSA come from the germline V gene. Trimming pared 5 bases from V and 2 bases from J, leaving 6 bases between. CDR3 length equals 13 residues. This chain's CDR3 is CASSAPNTGELFF. The CDR3 region has the DNA TGTGCCAGCAGCGCGCCTAACACCGGGGAGCTGTTTTTT.

The sample holds many counts of this clonotype. The chain uses TRBV3-1 and TRBJ2-1, with D possibly being TRBD1 (6 bases). Germline V CDR1 and CDR2: LGHDT, YNNKEL (reference sequence). The V and J ends lost 1 base and 5 bases respectively, with 15 bases between them. The CDR3 has 16 amino acids. This CDR3 reads CASSQVGQPRDNEQFF. DNA of the CDR3: TGTGCCAGCAGCCAAGTTGGACAGCCAAGAGACAATGAGCAGTTCTTC.

V usage is TRBV29-1 and J usage is TRBJ2-1; no definite D call. Germline CDR1 reads SQVTM; CDR2 reads ANQGSEA. This CDR3 spans 9 amino acids. Trimming took 2 bases from V and 7 from J, leaving 0 bases between them. CDR3 coding DNA: TGCAGCGTTGAAAATGAGCAGTTCTTC. It specifies CSVENEQFF.

Regarding this clonotype: The junction departs from the called germline gene at one end, perhaps through a read error. V gene TRBV7-7 combines with J gene TRBJ2-5, with 8 positions matching TRBD2. Germline V gene data show CDR1 as SSHAT and CDR2 as FNYEAQ (reference sequence). The CDR3 spans 16 residues. This CDR3 reads CASSFYSGGFQETQYF. CDR3 sequence (DNA): TGTGCTAGCAGCTTTTACAGCGGGGGTTTCCAAGAGACCCAGTACTTC.

This clonotype was counted many times. The V gene is TRBV5-6, the J gene TRBJ2-4; unclear D gene. The CDR3 is made up of 14 amino acids. Germline lookup yields CDR1 SGHDT and CDR2 YYEEEE. Trimming shortened V by 4 bases and J by 1 base, and 9 bases separated the two germline ends. CDR3 protein: CASSVRIAKNIQYF. The CDR3 DNA is TGTGCCAGCAGCGTACGGATTGCCAAAAACATTCAGTACTTC. Drawing the rest from reference TRBV5-6 and TRBJ2-4, the complete variable domain is DAGVTQSPTHLIKTRGQQVTLRCSPKSGHDTVSWYQQALGQGPQFIFQYYEEEERQRGNFPDRFSGHQFPNYSSELNVNALLLGDSALYLCASSVRIAKNIQYFGAGTRLSVL.

This clonotype was found a few times. The chain combines TRBV20-1 with TRBJ1-2; TRBD1 matches at 9 bases. The CDR3 sequence is 15 residues long. The germline V gene has CDR1 DFQATT and CDR2 SNEGSKA (reference sequence). V dropped 3 bases and J dropped 6; count of bases not matched to a gene: 11. The CDR3 loop reads CSARPGTGFNNGYTF. The CDR3 coding sequence is TGCAGTGCTAGGCCCGGGACAGGGTTTAATAATGGCTACACCTTC.

This clonotype was picked up many times. V is TRBV4-3 and J is TRBJ1-5; maybe TRBD1 (5 bases). Per the germline V gene, CDR1 is LGHNA and CDR2 is YSLEER. The V gene lost 1 base and the J gene lost 2 bases, with 9 bases spanning the gap. This CDR3 is 15 amino acids long. As DNA, the CDR3 is TGCGCCAGCAGCCAAGCCTCGGGGGGCAATCAGCCCCAGCATTTT. The encoded protein is CASSQASGGNQPQHF.

This clonotype was seen repeatedly, ten times or more. This chain uses TRBV5-1 with TRBJ1-4, with D perhaps matching TRBD1 (5 bases). There are 15 residues in the CDR3. V was clipped by 4 bases and J by 0 bases, with 10 bases between them. Germline V gives CDR1 SGHRS, CDR2 YFSETQ. The CDR3 region has the DNA TGCGCCAGCAGCCATGGGACCTCAACTAATGAAAAACTGTTTTTT. This codes for CASSHGTSTNEKLFF.

This clonotype has at least ten counts. This chain links TRBV20-1 with TRBJ2-7; possible D gene TRBD2, 5 bases. The V end lost 4 bases, the J end lost 5 bases, and 21 bases lay between the germline ends. The CDR3 has 15 residues. Germline CDR1 reads DFQATT; CDR2 reads SNEGSKA (reference sequence). This chain's CDR3 is CSAIFGNSPAHEQYF. CDR3 DNA sequence: TGCAGTGCTATCTTCGGGAACAGTCCTGCCCACGAGCAGTACTTC.

V gene TRBV28 combines with J gene TRBJ1-2; D is uncertain. CDR1 is MDHEN, CDR2 SYDVKM, per germline. V shed 1 base and J shed 7 bases, with 13 bases lying between them. This CDR3 comprises 14 residues. The CDR3 DNA is TGTGCCAGCAGTTTATCCCGGGCCCCAGCTGGCTACACCTTC. Amino acid sequence: CASSLSRAPAGYTF.

V is TRBV5-1 and J is TRBJ2-6, with D perhaps matching TRBD1 or TRBD2 (5 bases each). The V gene lost 0 bases and the J gene lost 1 base, with 8 bases spanning the gap. CDR3 length: 16 amino acids. CDR1 SGHRS and CDR2 YFSETQ come from the germline V gene. As DNA, the CDR3 is TGCGCCAGCAGCTTGGTTGGGGGTTCTGGGGCCAACGTCCTGACTTTC. It is translated as CASSLVGGSGANVLTF.

The sample holds many counts of this clonotype. This chain connects TRBV5-1 to TRBJ1-4, with TRBD1 as a possible D gene (6 bases). Trimming took off 4 bases at V and 5 bases at J, with 12 bases between the two ends. CDR3 length: 14 amino acids. The germline CDR1 and CDR2 sequences are SGHRS and YFSETQ. The DNA of the CDR3 is TGCGCCAGCAGCACCGGACAGAGCAATGAAAAACTGTTTTTT. Its translation: CASSTGQSNEKLFF.

V usage is TRBV7-2 and J usage is TRBJ2-7; 7 positions match TRBD1. After removal of 5 bases from V and 4 bases from J, the junction contained 11 bases not matched to a gene. The germline V gene has CDR1 SGHTA and CDR2 FQGNSA. The CDR3 totals 15 residues. In DNA form, the CDR3 reads TGTGCCAGCAGCCCAAACGACAGGGCGACTTACGAGCAGTACTTC. Translating gives CASSPNDRATYEQYF.

The table lists this clonotype with many counts. V gene TRBV29-1 combines with J gene TRBJ1-2; D unresolved. The CDR3 is 11 residues long. In germline, CDR1 is SQVTM, CDR2 ANQGSEA. Trimming took off 4 bases at V and 7 bases at J, with 10 bases between the two ends. The DNA of the CDR3 is TGCAGCGTTGGCGGCCGCCGTGGCTACACCTTC. Protein sequence: CSVGGRRGYTF.

The rearrangement links TRBV27 to TRBJ1-5; TRBD1 agrees at 10 bases. The V gene end was trimmed by 5 bases and the J gene end by 6 bases; junction bases not matched to a gene: 10. Germline V lookup: CDR1 MNHEY, CDR2 SMNVEV (reference sequence). This CDR3 is built from 16 residues. This chain's CDR3 is CASSPGRDRGFQPQHF. Here the CDR3 DNA reads TGTGCCAGCAGTCCGGGGCGGGACAGGGGCTTTCAGCCCCAGCATTTT.

This clonotype was counted ten times or more. This chain joins TRBV28 and TRBJ2-1, with 10 bases matching TRBD2. J gave up 2 bases and V 5 bases, and 12 bases lay outside the gene matches. This CDR3 spans 18 amino acids. The germline CDR1 and CDR2 sequences are MDHEN and SYDVKM. CDR3 nucleotide sequence: TGTGCCAGCAGTCCCGGGACTAGCGCGCCGAACGCCTACAATGAGCAGTTCTTC. This codes for CASSPGTSAPNAYNEQFF.

Only a few counts were recorded for this clonotype. The V and J genes are TRBV7-9 and TRBJ2-7; the D call may be TRBD1 or TRBD2 (5 bases each). Trimming left V 1 base short and J 7 bases short, with 14 bases between. The CDR3 contains 14 residues. In germline, CDR1 is SEHNR, CDR2 FQNEAQ (reference sequence). CDR3 region: CASSLGVTGQEQYF. For the CDR3, the DNA is TGTGCCAGCAGCTTAGGTGTCACGGGGCAGGAGCAGTACTTC.

This clonotype was recorded at least ten times. V usage is TRBV6-1 and J usage is TRBJ2-5; the D gene is possibly TRBD1 (5 bases). Deletions cut 5 bases from V and 1 base from J, with 14 bases between. This CDR3 comprises 15 residues. The germline CDR1 and CDR2 sequences are MNHNS and SASEGT. The CDR3 is CASSLGAATQETQYF. The CDR3 DNA follows: TGTGCCAGCAGTCTAGGGGCAGCTACCCAAGAGACCCAGTACTTC.

This rearrangement joins TRBV18 to TRBJ2-1; 9 nucleotides align to TRBD2. Per the germline V gene, CDR1 is KGHSH and CDR2 is LQKENI. With 5 bases clipped from V and 2 bases from J, the junction kept 10 bases outside the gene matches. This CDR3 has 17 amino acids. CDR3 in amino acids: CASSSRGGGGTYNEQFF. The CDR3 bases are TGTGCCAGCTCATCACGTGGCGGGGGGGGAACCTACAATGAGCAGTTCTTC.